This TCR beta chain was sequenced for a study of T cells in Graves' hyperthyroidism and ophthalmopathy. Enrolled ophthalmopathy patients presented with a Clinical Activity Score of at least 3, a NOSPECS grade of at least 4, and disease duration under 3 months. The authors took PBMCs from 10 ml fresh peripheral blood. With respect to this clonotype: The antigen is not known.

The germline V and J ends were trimmed by 3 bases and 4 bases, with 21 bases remaining between them. This CDR3 contains 16 residues. Germline lookup yields CDR1 SQVTM and CDR2 ANQGSEA. Points from the study as a whole: From stable hyperthyroidism, ophthalmopathy was set apart by a 13 V-J model. Expanded thyroid clonotypes (above 0.001) were mostly also found in blood.

What was amplified from RNA transcripts were TCR beta CDR3 regions. The HTBI primer set drove a first-round RT-PCR of the TCR CDR3. TCRdb passed the multiplex PCR reads through MiXCR, listing each CDR3 protein once. The sample contains approximately 380,000 distinct CDR3 sequences, around 15% of which appear only once. This TCR came from a middle-aged man with Graves' ophthalmopathy. Material: blood. V usage is TRBV29-1 and J usage is TRBJ1-2, with D hard to call. This chain's CDR3 is CSVDGRPGVSFYGYTF. The CDR3 DNA reads TGCAGCGTTGACGGACGCCCCGGGGTCTCTTTCTATGGCTACACCTTC.